This T cell receptor (beta chain) originates from a study of cytomegalovirus exposure and HLA in healthy donors. This CDR3 is built from 15 residues. Germline values: CDR1 SEHNR, CDR2 FQNEAQ (reference sequence). PCR amplification relied on 60 Vbeta primers (plus 13 Jbeta primers). TCRdb keeps only in-frame clones here, not all; method: immunoSEQ multiplex PCR. The sample lists 160,000 or so clones, 80% seen once, with around 5.4% in the top ten. Findings of the study overall: Donors were assumed by presence/absence analyses to have roughly uniform sequencing depth. There was a cluster of highly shared sequence variants that was likely a sequencing artifact.

Turning to this clone: The antigen is not known.

The sequence came from a man aged 35 to 55 in good health and CMV-seronegative. V gene TRBV7-9 combines with J gene TRBJ2-5; 8 bases match TRBD2. The J call may be wrong; the DNA end is better matched by TRBJ2-7. Material: PBMCs. The CDR3 sequence: CASSSGLAGTNEQYF. Written as DNA, the CDR3 is TGTGCCAGCAGCTCAGGACTAGCTGGGACGAACGAGCAGTACTTC.